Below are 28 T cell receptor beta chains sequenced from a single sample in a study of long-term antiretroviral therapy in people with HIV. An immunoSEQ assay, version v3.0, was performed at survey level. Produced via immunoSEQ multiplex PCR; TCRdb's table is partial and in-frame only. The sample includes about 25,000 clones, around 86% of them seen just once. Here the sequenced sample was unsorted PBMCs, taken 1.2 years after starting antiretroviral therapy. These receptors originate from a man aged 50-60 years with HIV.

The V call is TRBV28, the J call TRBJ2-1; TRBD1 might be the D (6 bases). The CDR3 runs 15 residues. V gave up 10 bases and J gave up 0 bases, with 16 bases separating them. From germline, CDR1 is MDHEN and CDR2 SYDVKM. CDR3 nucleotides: TGTGCCATCCAGGGACATGCAAGCTCCTACAATGAGCAGTTCTTC. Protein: CAIQGHASSYNEQFF.

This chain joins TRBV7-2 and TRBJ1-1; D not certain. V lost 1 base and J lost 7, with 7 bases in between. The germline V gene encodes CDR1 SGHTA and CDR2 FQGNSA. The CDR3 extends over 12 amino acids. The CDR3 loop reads CASSLGGYEAFF. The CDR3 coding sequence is TGTGCCAGCAGCTTAGGAGGCTATGAAGCTTTCTTT.

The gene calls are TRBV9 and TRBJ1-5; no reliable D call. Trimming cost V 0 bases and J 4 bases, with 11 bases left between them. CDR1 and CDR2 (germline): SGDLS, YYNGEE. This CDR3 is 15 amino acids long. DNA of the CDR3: TGTGCCAGCAGCGTAGAACCTCAAGGAAATCAGCCCCAGCATTTT. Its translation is CASSVEPQGNQPQHF.

CDR3 protein: CASSIAVTYEQYF. The CDR3 nucleotides read TGTGCCAGTAGTATAGCTGTTACCTACGAGCAGTACTTC. The chain recombines TRBV19 with TRBJ2-7; D is unclear. This CDR3 comprises 13 residues. V was clipped by 1 base and J by 2 bases, with 6 bases between them. The germline V gene encodes CDR1 LNHDA and CDR2 SQIVND (reference sequence).

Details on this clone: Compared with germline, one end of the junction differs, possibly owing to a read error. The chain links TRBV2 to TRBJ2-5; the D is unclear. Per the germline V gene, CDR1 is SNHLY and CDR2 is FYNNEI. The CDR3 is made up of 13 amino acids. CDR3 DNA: TGTGCCAGCAGAGAAGGGATTACGGGGACCCAGTACTTC. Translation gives CASREGITGTQYF.

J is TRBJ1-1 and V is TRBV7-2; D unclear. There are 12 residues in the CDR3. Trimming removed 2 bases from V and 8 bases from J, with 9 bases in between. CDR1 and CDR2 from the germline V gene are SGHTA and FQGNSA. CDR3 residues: CASSLLRAEAFF. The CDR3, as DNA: TGTGCCAGCAGCTTATTGAGGGCCGAAGCTTTCTTT.

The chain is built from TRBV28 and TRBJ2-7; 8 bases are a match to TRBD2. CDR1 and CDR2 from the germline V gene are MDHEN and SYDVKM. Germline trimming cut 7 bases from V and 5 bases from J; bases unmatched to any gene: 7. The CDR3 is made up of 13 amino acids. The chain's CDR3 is CASTSPGRDEQYF. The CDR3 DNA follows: TGTGCCAGCACCTCCCCCGGGAGGGACGAGCAGTACTTC.

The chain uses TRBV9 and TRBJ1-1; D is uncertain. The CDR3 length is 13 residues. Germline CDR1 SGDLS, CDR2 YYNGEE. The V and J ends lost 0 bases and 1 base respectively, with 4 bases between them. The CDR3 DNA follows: TGTGCCAGCAGCGTAGATCAGAACACTGAAGCTTTCTTT. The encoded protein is CASSVDQNTEAFF.

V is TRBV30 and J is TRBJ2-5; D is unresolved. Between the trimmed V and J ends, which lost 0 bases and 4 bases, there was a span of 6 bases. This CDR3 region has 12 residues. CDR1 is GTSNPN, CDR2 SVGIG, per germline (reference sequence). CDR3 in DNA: TGTGCCTGGAGTGTTCTCACAGAGACCCAGTACTTC. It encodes CAWSVLTETQYF.

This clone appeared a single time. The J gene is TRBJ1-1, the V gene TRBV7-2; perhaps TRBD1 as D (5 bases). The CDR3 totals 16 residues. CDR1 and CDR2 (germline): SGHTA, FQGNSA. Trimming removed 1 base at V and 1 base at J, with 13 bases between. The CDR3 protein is CASSLGSWDWNTEAFF. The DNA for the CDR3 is TGTGCCAGCAGCTTAGGGTCATGGGACTGGAACACTGAAGCTTTCTTT.

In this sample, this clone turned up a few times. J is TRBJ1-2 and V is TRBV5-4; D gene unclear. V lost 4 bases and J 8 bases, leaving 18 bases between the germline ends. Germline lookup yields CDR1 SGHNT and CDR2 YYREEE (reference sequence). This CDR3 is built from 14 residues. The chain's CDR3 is CASSRSGDGKGYTF. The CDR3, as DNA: TGTGCCAGCAGCCGTTCGGGTGACGGGAAGGGCTACACCTTC.

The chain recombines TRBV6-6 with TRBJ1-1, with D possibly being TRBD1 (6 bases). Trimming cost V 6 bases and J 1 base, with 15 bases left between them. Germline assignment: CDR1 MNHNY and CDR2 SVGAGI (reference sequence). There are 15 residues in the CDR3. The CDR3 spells CASRGPGTQNTEAFF. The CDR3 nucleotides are TGTGCCAGCAGGGGGCCCGGGACACAGAACACTGAAGCTTTCTTT.

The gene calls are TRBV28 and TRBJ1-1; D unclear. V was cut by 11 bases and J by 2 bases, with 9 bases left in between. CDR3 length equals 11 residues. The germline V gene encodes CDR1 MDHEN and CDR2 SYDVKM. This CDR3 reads CAPQGNTEAFF. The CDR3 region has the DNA TGTGCCCCTCAAGGCAACACTGAAGCTTTCTTT.

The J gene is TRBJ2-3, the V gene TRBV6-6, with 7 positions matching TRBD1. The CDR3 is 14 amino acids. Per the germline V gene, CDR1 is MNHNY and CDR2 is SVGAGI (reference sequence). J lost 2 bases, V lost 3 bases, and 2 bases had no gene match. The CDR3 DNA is TGTGCCAGCAGTTATGACAGGGTCACAGATACGCAGTATTTT. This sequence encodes CASSYDRVTDTQYF.

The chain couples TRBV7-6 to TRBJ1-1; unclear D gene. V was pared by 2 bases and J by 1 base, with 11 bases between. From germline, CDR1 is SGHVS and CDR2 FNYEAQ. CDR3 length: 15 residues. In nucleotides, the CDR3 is TGTGCCAGCAGCTTACTTCCGGAGGGGAACACTGAAGCTTTCTTT. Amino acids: CASSLLPEGNTEAFF. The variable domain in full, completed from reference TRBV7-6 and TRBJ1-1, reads GAGVSQSPRYKVTKRGQDVALRCDPISGHVSLYWYRQALGQGPEFLTYFNYEAQQDKSGLPNDRFSAERPEGSISTLTIQRTEQRDSAMYRCASSLLPEGNTEAFFGQGTRLTVV.

CDR3 protein: CASSLFAGGSETQYF. CDR3 coding DNA: TGTGCCAGCAGCTTATTTGCTGGGGGGAGTGAGACCCAGTACTTC. The V and J genes are TRBV7-2 and TRBJ2-5; a weak D match, TRBD2 (6 bases). The CDR3 sequence is 15 residues long. Germline lookup yields CDR1 SGHTA and CDR2 FQGNSA. V lost 2 bases and J 5 bases, leaving 15 bases between the germline ends.

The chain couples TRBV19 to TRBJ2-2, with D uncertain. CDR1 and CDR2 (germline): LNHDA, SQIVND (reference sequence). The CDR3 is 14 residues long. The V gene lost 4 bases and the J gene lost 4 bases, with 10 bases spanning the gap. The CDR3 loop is CASSRLFGTGELFF. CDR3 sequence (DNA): TGTGCCAGTAGTAGGTTGTTCGGCACCGGGGAGCTGTTTTTT.

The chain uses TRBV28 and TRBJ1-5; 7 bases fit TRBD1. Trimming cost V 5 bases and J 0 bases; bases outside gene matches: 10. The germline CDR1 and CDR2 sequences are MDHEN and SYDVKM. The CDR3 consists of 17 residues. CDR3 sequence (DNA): TGTGCCAGCAGTCCACACACGGGGACAGCTAGCAATCAGCCCCAGCATTTT. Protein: CASSPHTGTASNQPQHF.

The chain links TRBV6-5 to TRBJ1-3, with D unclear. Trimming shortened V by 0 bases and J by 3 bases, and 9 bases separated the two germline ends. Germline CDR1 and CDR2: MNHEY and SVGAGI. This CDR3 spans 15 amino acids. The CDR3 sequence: CASSYSGKRGNTIYF. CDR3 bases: TGTGCCAGCAGTTACTCCGGCAAACGTGGAAACACCATATATTTT.

The CDR3 sequence: CASSTLDRGRDTEAFF. Written as DNA, the CDR3 is TGTGCCAGCTCCACCTTGGACAGGGGAAGGGACACTGAAGCTTTCTTT. The V call is TRBV28, the J call TRBJ1-1; 9 bases align to TRBD1. The CDR3 is 16 residues long. The V gene end was trimmed by 8 bases and the J gene end by 3 bases; junction bases not matched to a gene: 13. Germline assignment: CDR1 MDHEN and CDR2 SYDVKM.

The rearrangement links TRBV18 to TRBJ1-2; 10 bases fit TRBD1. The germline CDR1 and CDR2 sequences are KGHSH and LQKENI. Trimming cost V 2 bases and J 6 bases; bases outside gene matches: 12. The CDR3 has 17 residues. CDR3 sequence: CASSPKLMTGGFNGYTF. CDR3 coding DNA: TGTGCCAGCTCACCAAAGCTCATGACAGGGGGCTTCAATGGCTACACCTTC.

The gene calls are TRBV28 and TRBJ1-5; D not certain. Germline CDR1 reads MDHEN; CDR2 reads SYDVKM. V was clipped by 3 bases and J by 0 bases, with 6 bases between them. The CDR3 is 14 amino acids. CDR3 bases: TGTGCCAGCAGTTTGTCAAGTAGCAATCAGCCCCAGCATTTT. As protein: CASSLSSSNQPQHF.

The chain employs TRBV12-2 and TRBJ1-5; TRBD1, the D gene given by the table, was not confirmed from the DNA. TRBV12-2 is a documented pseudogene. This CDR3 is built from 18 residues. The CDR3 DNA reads TGTGCAAGTCGCTTAAAAACAACAGGGTATAGGGGCAATCAGCCCCAGCATTTT. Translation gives CASRLKTTGYRGNQPQHF.

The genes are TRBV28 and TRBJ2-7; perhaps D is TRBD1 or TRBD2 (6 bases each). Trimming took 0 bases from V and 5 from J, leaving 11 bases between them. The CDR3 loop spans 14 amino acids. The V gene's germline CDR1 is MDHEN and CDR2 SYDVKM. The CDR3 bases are TGTGCCAGCAGTTTATGGGGGGGCTCGAACGAGCAGTACTTC. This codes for CASSLWGGSNEQYF.

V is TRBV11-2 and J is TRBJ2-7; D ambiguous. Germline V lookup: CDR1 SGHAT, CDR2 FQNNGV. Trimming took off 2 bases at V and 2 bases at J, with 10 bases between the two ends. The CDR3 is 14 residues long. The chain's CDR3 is CASSLTPVPYEQYF. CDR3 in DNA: TGTGCCAGCAGCTTAACCCCCGTACCCTACGAGCAGTACTTC. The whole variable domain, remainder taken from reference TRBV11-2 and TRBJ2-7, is EAGVAQSPRYKIIEKRQSVAFWCNPISGHATLYWYQQILGQGPKLLIQFQNNGVVDDSQLPKDRFSAERLKGVDSTLKIQPAKLEDSAVYLCASSLTPVPYEQYFGPGTRLTVT.

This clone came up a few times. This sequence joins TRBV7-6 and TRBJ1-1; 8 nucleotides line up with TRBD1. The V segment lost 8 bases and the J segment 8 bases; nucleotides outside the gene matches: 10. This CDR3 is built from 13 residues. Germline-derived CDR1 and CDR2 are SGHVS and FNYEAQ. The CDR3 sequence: CASFRETGAEAFF. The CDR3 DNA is TGTGCCAGCTTTAGAGAGACAGGGGCCGAAGCTTTCTTT.

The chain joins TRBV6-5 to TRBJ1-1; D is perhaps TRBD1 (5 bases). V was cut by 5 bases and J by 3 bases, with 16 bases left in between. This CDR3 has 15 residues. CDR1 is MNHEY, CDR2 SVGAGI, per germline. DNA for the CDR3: TGTGCCAGCAGTCTAGGGTCCGGGGGTTACACTGAAGCTTTCTTT. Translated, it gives CASSLGSGGYTEAFF.

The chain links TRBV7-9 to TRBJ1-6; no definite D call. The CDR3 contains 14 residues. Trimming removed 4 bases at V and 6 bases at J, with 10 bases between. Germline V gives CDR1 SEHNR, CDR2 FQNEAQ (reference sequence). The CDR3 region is CASSSSGINSPLHF. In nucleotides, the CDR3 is TGTGCCAGCAGCTCCTCCGGGATTAATTCACCCCTCCACTTT.